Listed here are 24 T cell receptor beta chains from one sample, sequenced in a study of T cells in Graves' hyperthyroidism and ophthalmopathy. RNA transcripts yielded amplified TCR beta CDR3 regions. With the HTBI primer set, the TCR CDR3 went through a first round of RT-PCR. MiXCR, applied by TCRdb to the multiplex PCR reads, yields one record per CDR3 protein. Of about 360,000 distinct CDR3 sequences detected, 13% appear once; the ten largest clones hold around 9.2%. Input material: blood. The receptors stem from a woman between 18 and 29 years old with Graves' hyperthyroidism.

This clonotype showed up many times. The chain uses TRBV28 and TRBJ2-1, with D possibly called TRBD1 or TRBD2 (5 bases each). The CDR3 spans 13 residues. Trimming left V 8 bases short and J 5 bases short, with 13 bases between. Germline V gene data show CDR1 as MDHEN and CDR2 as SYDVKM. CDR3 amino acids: CASLHPGHNEQFF. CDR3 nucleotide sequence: TGTGCCAGCCTTCACCCGGGGCACAATGAGCAGTTCTTC.

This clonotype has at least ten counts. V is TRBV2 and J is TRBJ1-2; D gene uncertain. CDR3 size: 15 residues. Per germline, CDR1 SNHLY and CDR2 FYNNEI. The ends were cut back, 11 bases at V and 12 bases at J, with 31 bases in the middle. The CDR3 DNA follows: TGTGCCGGATATTCTTGGTCAGGTGATACAATCGGACACACCTTC. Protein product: CAGYSWSGDTIGHTF.

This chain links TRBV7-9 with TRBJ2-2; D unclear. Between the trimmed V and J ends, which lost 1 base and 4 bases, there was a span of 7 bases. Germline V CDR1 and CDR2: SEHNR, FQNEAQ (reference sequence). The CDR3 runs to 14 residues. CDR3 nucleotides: TGTGCCAGCAGCTTAGGTCTTTCCACCGGGGAGCTGTTTTTT. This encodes CASSLGLSTGELFF.

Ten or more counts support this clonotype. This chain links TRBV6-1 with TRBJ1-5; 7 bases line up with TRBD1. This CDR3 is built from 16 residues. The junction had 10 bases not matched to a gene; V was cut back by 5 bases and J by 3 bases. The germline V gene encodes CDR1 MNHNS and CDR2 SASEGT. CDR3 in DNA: TGTGCCAGCAGTACACAGGGGCCTCTAACCAATCAGCCCCAGCATTTT. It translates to CASSTQGPLTNQPQHF.

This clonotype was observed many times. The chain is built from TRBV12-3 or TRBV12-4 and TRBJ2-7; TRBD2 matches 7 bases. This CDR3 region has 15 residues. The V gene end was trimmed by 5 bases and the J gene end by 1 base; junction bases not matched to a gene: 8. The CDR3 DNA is TGTGCCAGCAGTCTCCCCTCGGGGGGATCCTACGAGCAGTACTTC. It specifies CASSLPSGGSYEQYF.

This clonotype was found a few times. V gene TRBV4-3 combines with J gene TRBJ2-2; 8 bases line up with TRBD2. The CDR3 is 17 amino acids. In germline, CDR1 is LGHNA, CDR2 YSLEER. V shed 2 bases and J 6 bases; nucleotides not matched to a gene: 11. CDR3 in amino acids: CASSQIGLAARSGELFF. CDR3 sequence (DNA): TGCGCCAGCAGCCAAATTGGACTAGCAGCACGCTCCGGGGAGCTGTTTTTT.

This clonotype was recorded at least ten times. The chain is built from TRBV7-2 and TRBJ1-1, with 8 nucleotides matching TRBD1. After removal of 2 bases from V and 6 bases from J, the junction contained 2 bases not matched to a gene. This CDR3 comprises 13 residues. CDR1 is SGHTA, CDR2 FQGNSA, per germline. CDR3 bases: TGTGCCAGCAGCTTATGGACAGGGTCTGAAGCTTTCTTT. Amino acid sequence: CASSLWTGSEAFF. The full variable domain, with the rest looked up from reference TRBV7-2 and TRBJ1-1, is GAGVSQSPSNKVTEKGKDVELRCDPISGHTALYWYRQSLGQGLEFLIYFQGNSAPDKSGLPSDRFSAERTGGSVSTLTIQRTQQEDSAVYLCASSLWTGSEAFFGQGTRLTVV.

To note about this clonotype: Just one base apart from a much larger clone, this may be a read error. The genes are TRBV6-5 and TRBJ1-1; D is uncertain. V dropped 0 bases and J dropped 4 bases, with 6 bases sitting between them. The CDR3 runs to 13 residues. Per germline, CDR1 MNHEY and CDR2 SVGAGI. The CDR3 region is CASSYSRGTEAFF. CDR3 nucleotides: TGTGCCAGCAGTTACTCACGGGGCACTGAAGCTTTCTTT.

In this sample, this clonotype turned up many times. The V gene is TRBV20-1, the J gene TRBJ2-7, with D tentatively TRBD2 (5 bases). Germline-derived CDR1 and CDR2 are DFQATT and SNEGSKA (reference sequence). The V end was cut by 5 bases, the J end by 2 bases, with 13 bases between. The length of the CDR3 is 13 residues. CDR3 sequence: CSAPAEETYEQYF. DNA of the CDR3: TGCAGTGCTCCAGCGGAAGAAACCTACGAGCAGTACTTC.

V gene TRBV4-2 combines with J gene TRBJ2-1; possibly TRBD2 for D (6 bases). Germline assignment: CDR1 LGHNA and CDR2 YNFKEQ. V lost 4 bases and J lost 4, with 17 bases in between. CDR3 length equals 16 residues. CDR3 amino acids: CASSPQGRDPYNEQFF. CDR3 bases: TGTGCCAGCAGCCCCCAAGGGCGGGACCCTTACAATGAGCAGTTCTTC.

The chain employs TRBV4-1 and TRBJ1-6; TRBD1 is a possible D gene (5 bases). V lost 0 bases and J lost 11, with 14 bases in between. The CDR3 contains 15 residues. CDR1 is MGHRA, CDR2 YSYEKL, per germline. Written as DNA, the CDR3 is TGCGCCAGCAGCCAAGATTCGGTAGGAGGGGCACCCCTCCACTTT. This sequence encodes CASSQDSVGGAPLHF.

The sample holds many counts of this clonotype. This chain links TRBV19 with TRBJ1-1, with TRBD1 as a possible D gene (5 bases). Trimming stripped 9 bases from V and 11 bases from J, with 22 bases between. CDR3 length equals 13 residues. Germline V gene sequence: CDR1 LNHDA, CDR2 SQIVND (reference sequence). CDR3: CASNPSGGAVAFF. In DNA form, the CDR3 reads TGTGCCAGCAATCCGAGTGGAGGGGCAGTGGCTTTCTTT.

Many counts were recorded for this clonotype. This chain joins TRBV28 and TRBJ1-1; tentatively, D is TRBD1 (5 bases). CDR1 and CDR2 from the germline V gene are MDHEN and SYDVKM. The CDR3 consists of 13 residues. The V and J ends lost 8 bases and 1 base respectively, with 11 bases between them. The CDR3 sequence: CASGLGGNTEAFF. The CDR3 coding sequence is TGTGCCAGCGGCTTGGGGGGGAACACTGAAGCTTTCTTT.

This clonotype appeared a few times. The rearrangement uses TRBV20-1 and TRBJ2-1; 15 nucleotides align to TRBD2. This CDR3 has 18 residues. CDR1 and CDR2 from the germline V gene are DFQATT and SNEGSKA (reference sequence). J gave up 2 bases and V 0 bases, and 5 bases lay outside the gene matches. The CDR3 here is CSAREGTSGRWAYNEQFF. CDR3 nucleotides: TGCAGTGCTAGAGAAGGGACTAGCGGGAGGTGGGCCTACAATGAGCAGTTCTTC.

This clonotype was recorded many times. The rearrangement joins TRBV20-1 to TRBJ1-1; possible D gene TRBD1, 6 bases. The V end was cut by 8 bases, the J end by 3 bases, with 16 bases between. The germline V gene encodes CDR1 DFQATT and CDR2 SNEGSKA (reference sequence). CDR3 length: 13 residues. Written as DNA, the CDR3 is TGCAGTCCTCGTCCAGGGGAGGACACTGAAGCTTTCTTT. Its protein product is CSPRPGEDTEAFF.

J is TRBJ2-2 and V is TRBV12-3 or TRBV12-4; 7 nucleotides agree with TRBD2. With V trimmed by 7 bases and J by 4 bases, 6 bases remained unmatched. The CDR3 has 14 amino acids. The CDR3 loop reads CASKGRGGTGELFF. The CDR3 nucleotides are TGTGCCAGCAAAGGGAGGGGTGGCACCGGGGAGCTGTTTTTT.

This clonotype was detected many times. The CDR3 protein is CASSFSGPTGELFF. CDR3 sequence (DNA): TGTGCCAGCAGTTTCAGTGGACCCACCGGGGAGCTGTTTTTT. The rearrangement joins TRBV12-3 or TRBV12-4 to TRBJ2-2, with D unresolved. The CDR3 covers 14 residues. With 3 bases removed from V and 4 bases from J, the gap between germline ends came to 9 bases.

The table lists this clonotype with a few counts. CDR3 residues: CAWSTRWPPGSLHF. DNA of the CDR3: TGTGCCTGGAGTACCAGGTGGCCCCCTGGCTCCCTCCACTTT. The chain couples TRBV30 to TRBJ1-6; D is uncertain. Trimming pared 2 bases from V and 14 bases from J, leaving 19 bases between. This CDR3 spans 14 amino acids. From germline, CDR1 is GTSNPN and CDR2 SVGIG (reference sequence).

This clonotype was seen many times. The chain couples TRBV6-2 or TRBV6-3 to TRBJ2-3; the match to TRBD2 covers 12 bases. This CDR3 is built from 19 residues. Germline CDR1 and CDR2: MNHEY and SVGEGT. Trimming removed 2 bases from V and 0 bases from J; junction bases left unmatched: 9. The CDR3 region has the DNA TGTGCCAGCAGTTACAGATCTAGCGGGAGGGCCCCCAGCACAGATACGCAGTATTTT. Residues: CASSYRSSGRAPSTDTQYF.

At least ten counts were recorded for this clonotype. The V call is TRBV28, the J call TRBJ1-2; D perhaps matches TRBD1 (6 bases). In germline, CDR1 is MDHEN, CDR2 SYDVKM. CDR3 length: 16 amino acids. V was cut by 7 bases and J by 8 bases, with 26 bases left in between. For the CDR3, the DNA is TGTGCCAGCAACCCCAGTCCCCCCAGACAGGTTCGGGGCTACACCTTC. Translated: CASNPSPPRQVRGYTF.

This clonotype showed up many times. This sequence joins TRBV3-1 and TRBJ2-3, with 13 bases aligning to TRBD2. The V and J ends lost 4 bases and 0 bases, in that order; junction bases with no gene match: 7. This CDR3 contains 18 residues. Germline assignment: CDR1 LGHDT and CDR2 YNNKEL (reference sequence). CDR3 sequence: CASSRRTSGGHSTDTQYF. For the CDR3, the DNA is TGTGCCAGCAGCCGCAGGACTAGCGGGGGCCACAGCACAGATACGCAGTATTTT.

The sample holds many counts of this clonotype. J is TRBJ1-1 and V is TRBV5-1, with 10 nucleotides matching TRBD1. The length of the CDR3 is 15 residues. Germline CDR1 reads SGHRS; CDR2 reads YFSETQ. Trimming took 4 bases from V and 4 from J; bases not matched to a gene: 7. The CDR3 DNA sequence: TGCGCCAGCAGCGCCGGACAGGGGGACGGCACTGAAGCTTTCTTT. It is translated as CASSAGQGDGTEAFF.

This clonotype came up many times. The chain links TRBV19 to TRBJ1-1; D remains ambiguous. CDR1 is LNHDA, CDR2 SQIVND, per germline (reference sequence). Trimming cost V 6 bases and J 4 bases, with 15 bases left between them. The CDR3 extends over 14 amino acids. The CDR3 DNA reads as TGTGCCAGTAGCGTGACATCCTGGGGCACTGAAGCTTTCTTT. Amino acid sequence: CASSVTSWGTEAFF.

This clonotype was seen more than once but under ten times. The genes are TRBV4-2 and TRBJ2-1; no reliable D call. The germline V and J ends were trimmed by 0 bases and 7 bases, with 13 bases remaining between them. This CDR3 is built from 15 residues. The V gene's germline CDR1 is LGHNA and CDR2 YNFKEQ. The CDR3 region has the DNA TGTGCCAGCAGCCAAGACAGGACCTCGACAAATGAGCAGTTCTTC. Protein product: CASSQDRTSTNEQFF.